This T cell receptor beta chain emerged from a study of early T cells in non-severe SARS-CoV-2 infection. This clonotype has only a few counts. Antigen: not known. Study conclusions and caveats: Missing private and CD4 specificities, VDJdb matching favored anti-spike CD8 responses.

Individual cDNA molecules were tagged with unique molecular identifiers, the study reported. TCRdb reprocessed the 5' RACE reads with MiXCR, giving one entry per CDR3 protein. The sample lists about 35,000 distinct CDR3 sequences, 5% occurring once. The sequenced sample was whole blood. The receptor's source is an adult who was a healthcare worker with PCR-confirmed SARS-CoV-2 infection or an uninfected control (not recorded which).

CDR3: CSARVKLAGVADTQYF. As DNA, the CDR3 is TGCAGTGCTAGAGTCAAACTAGCGGGGGTGGCAGATACGCAGTATTTT. The V and J genes are TRBV20-1 and TRBJ2-3, with 11 positions matching TRBD2. This CDR3 has 16 amino acids. V was clipped by 1 base and J by 4 bases; unmatched bases: 7. CDR1 and CDR2 (germline): DFQATT, SNEGSKA (reference sequence).